The clone carrying this T cell receptor beta chain turned up a few times. The data originate from a study of OX40 agonist ivuxolimab in advanced cancers. Germline values: CDR1 PRHDT, CDR2 FYEKMQ (reference sequence). V was pared by 5 bases and J by 0 bases, with 11 bases between. The CDR3 is 15 amino acids. Method: immunoSEQ multiplex PCR; TCRdb's copy keeps in-frame clones and lacks some. The profile shows some 44,000 clones, approximately 90% of them singletons. Blood was sampled at baseline, cycle 4 day 1, and cycle 7 day 1. This specimen consisted of CD4+ or CD8+ T cells sorted from blood, obtained in a trial of the OX40 agonist ivuxolimab. This clonotype was obtained from an adult with an advanced solid tumor such as melanoma, head and neck, liver or kidney cancer. The chain combines TRBV13 with TRBJ1-3; D uncertain. CDR3 nucleotides: TGTGCCAGCAGCATTGGACGGAGCTCTGGAAACACCATATATTTT. Protein: CASSIGRSSGNTIYF.